Below are 12 T cell receptor beta chains sequenced from a single sample in a study of T cells expressing NK-cell markers. TCRdb re-called the 5' RACE reads and gives one entry per CDR3 protein, without DNA. Its table records around 470,000 distinct CDR3 sequences. Sequences were obtained from blood T cells: a sorted CD56 or NKG2C T cell subset, CD4+ or CD8+ T cells, or bulk PBMC T cells (not recorded which). The receptors shown here come from a woman in her fifties or sixties in good health.

The V call is TRBV20-1, the J call TRBJ2-2; the D call of TRBD1 rests on TCRdb alone, since no DNA is present to check it. This CDR3 has 13 residues. CDR1 is DFQATT and CDR2 is SNEGSKA in the germline V gene (reference sequence). The CDR3 is CSAGRTGTGELFF.

The chain has TRBV29-1 and TRBJ2-7; TCRdb reports TRBD2, a call that lacks DNA to check it against. Germline V gene sequence: CDR1 SQVTM, CDR2 ANQGSEA. The CDR3 consists of 14 residues. CDR3 protein: CSVPTSGNLYEQYF.

The V call is TRBV7-2, the J call TRBJ2-3. The germline gives CDR1 SGHTA, CDR2 FQGNSA. The CDR3 consists of 13 residues. The CDR3 is CASSLAVPDTQYF.

The chain combines TRBV11-3 with TRBJ2-5; TCRdb names TRBD2, which stays unverified in the absence of DNA. Germline V gene data show CDR1 as SGHNT and CDR2 as YENEEA. The CDR3 is made up of 14 amino acids. CDR3 region: CASSLDMEVETQYF.

J is TRBJ2-5 and V is TRBV2; TCRdb indicates TRBD2, and absent DNA this call remains unverified. CDR3 length equals 16 residues. Germline V lookup: CDR1 SNHLY, CDR2 FYNNEI. The CDR3 reads CASSEAAGLNQETQYF. Filled out from reference TRBV2 and TRBJ2-5, the complete variable domain reads EPEVTQTPSHQVTQMGQEVILRCVPISNHLYFYWYRQILGQKVEFLVSFYNNEISEKSEIFDDQFSVERPDGSNFTLKIRSTKLEDSAMYFCASSEAAGLNQETQYFGPGTRLLVL.

The chain links TRBV12-3 or TRBV12-4 to TRBJ1-2; TCRdb's D call, TRBD1, is unchecked because there is no DNA. The CDR3 totals 14 residues. CDR3 sequence reads: CASSRDRGKSGYTF.

J is TRBJ1-2 and V is TRBV4-2; TCRdb outputs TRBD1, but without DNA this stays unchecked. This CDR3 spans 17 amino acids. Per the germline V gene, CDR1 is LGHNA and CDR2 is YNFKEQ. This chain's CDR3 is CASSQDSGHTPGYGYTF.

This chain uses TRBV12-3 or TRBV12-4 with TRBJ2-3. The CDR3 is made up of 12 amino acids. CDR3 region: CASSPFGDTQYF.

The chain combines TRBV29-1 with TRBJ2-1; TCRdb names TRBD2, which stays unverified in the absence of DNA. The CDR3 runs 14 residues. The V gene's germline CDR1 is SQVTM and CDR2 ANQGSEA. CDR3 loop: CSVAPGGIYNEQFF.

The gene calls are TRBV5-1 and TRBJ2-5; there is no DNA to check the TCRdb D call of TRBD2. The germline CDR1 and CDR2 sequences are SGHRS and YFSETQ. The CDR3 extends over 21 amino acids. This CDR3 is CASSFRPPGLRIGSTEETQYF.

V usage is TRBV7-2 and J usage is TRBJ2-5; as DNA is missing, the TRBD2 call by TCRdb cannot be tested. CDR1 and CDR2 from the germline V gene are SGHTA and FQGNSA. This CDR3 comprises 14 residues. CDR3: CASTISGGQETQYF.

The chain couples TRBV29-1 to TRBJ2-2; no DNA is available, so the TRBD1 call from TCRdb remains unchecked. This CDR3 is built from 15 residues. Germline V gene data show CDR1 as SQVTM and CDR2 as ANQGSEA. The CDR3 sequence: CSGRVGTVNTGELFF.